Listed here is a single T cell receptor (beta chain). Its cognate antigen has yet to be identified. Within one base of it there is no much larger clone, and no base qualities were kept. Rearranged TRB sequences spanning V, D and J segments were amplified by multiplex touch-down PCR using a mixed TRB-A/B primer pool. Illumina adapters and sample indices were attached to the amplicons through two consecutive PCR reactions run with Phusion HS II polymerase. After gel purification with the NucleoSpin Gel and PCR Clean-up kit, the amplicons were checked using Qubit and an Agilent 2100 Bioanalyzer. The libraries were sequenced on an Illumina MiSeq with 600-cycle, single-indexed, paired-end runs. The authors processed their data as follows. MiXCR versions 2.12 and 3.0.5 were used to process the TRB sequences. Each unique CDR3 nucleotide sequence was counted as one clone, and only productive sequences with at least two reads were retained. The repertoire metrics were Shannon diversity, evenness, clonality (calculated as one minus evenness), and diversity profiles parameterized by alpha from 0 to 5. The IGoR algorithm was used to calculate generation probabilities of clones in the paired pre- and post-chemotherapy samples. Starting from the raw public reads, TCRdb applied fastp trimming at Q25, assembled clones with MiXCR and retained in-frame beta chains. CDR3 protein sequences are deduplicated, and each keeps its most common genes and DNA. TCRdb, not the original authors, processed these V and J calls. The sample yields thousands of distinct CDR3 sequences; 30% to 45% were counted once. Together, the top ten hold roughly 4% of the sample.

Trimming accounts for 0 bases at V and 9 bases at J, while the number of junction bases matched to no gene is 10. CDR1 and CDR2 are read off the germline V gene (reference sequence) as DFQATT and SNEGSKA. From cysteine to phenylalanine, the CDR3 is 17 amino acids long. This entry keeps only the CDR3 DNA: 51 bases, framed from base 1. The data were taken from a study of T cell repertoires in aging, cancer and after chemotherapy (dated by TCRdb to the late 2010s). With respect to the entire study: Six donor age groups were covered, ranging from 30 or younger up to 70 or older, and each group contained at least three individuals. To examine immunoaging and T cell reconstitution after chemotherapy, the study profiled TCR beta repertoires in peripheral blood from healthy donors and cancer patients. Alongside around 98 healthy donors serving as a reference group, the cohort included some 210 cancer patients, of whom some 90 had hematological cancers and 120 to 130 had solid cancers. Healthy donor control TCR repertoires were recorded over several months to years and showed clear clonal overlap across re-sampling. In total, the full dataset held 8.9 million or so TCR reads. Beyond this particular receptor, the publication reports: In both cancer cohorts, median generation probability rose over the chemotherapy interval, which suggests that the repertoire was reconstituted through rebound thymic output. Compared with age-matched healthy donors, untreated patients with hematological or solid cancers had significantly lower TCR diversity and higher clonality in blood. In healthy donors, the decline in TCR diversity with age was mainly due to loss of richness, whereas in cancer patients loss of evenness also played a role. It was noted by the authors that conclusions about immunological memory after chemotherapy cannot be drawn from the repertoire data.

Genomic DNA extracted from peripheral blood, rather than sorted cells or RNA, was used as the source for amplification of TCR beta rearrangements. The TCR was taken from a human donor in good health. Sequenced: blood. The chain uses TRBV20-1 and TRBJ2-1, with 14 bases in between that match TRBD2. The CDR3 sequence is CSARDRLAGGPLGEQFF. The DNA sequence is TGCAGTGCTAGAGACCGACTAGCGGGAGGGCCCCTAGGTGAGCAGTTCTTC.